This T cell receptor beta chain was retrieved from a study of blood T cell repertoires in COVID-19. One Seattle source followed patients from active infection through their disease course. V gave up 5 bases and J gave up 1 base, with 8 bases separating them. This CDR3 contains 13 residues. In germline, CDR1 is SGHTA, CDR2 FQGNSA. On this clone: Other DNA sequences in the same sample also yield this CDR3.

As handled by the study authors: Amplification from reference gene primers served as the basis for estimated nucleated cell counts. Sequencing used immunoSEQ multiplex PCR; TCRdb keeps in-frame clones, though not all of them. For V, J and clone size, that table is used; D and trimming come from the DNA. The table has just under 350,000 clones, 85% to 90% seen once; the top ten hold about 6.7%. The specimen sequenced was peripheral blood. This TCR came from a woman aged 70-85 years with COVID-19, enrolled during active disease. V is TRBV7-2 and J is TRBJ1-2; unclear D gene. CDR3 loop: CASSPGLNYGYTF. DNA for the CDR3: TGTGCCAGCAGCCCTGGGCTTAACTATGGCTACACCTTC.